These T cell receptor beta chains were read from a single sample in a study of regulatory T cells in long-lasting Graves disease. TCRdb reanalysed the multiplex PCR reads using MiXCR and keeps one entry per CDR3 protein. The sample lists approximately 400,000 distinct CDR3 sequences; 15% were seen once. The sample also formed part of further work on T cells in Graves' hyperthyroidism and ophthalmopathy.

The sample consisted of peripheral blood mononuclear cells (PBMCs), taken at new diagnosis, from a patient treated with antithyroid drugs. The source of these receptors is a woman aged 40-49 years with Graves disease. The CDR3 runs from the conserved cysteine through the conserved F or W. D genes are given only for firm matches. A row's size may be missing; if present it is once, few, many or a size class.

j_gene | d_gene | v_gene | abundance | CDR3aa | CDR3nt
TRBJ2-2 | . | TRBV7-3 | many | CASSRGRTYTGELFF | TGTGCCAGCAGCAGGGGGAGAACGTACACCGGGGAGCTGTTTTTT
TRBJ2-5 | . | TRBV10-3 | many | CAITPTQQETQYF | TGTGCCATCACCCCGACACAACAAGAGACCCAGTACTTC
TRBJ2-1 | . | TRBV6-2/TRBV6-3 | many | CASSEQQGTYNEQFF | TGTGCCAGCAGTGAACAACAGGGAACCTACAATGAGCAGTTCTTC
TRBJ1-5 | TRBD1 | TRBV19 | few | CASSSSGTGYQPQHF | TGTGCCAGTTCTTCCTCCGGGACAGGGTACCAGCCCCAGCATTTT
TRBJ1-2 | TRBD1 | TRBV2 | many | CASRATGPNYGYTF | TGTGCCAGCAGAGCGACAGGGCCTAACTATGGCTACACCTTC
TRBJ1-2 | . | TRBV13 | few | CASSFGKGSNYGYTF | TGTGCCAGCAGCTTTGGGAAGGGGTCCAACTATGGCTACACCTTC
TRBJ2-5 | . | TRBV7-9 | many | CASSLLGPGDETQYF | TGTGCCAGCAGCTTATTGGGTCCGGGGGATGAGACCCAGTACTTC
TRBJ2-7 | TRBD2 | TRBV5-4 | . | CASSSDLAGVSYEQYF | TGTGCCAGCAGCTCAGACCTAGCGGGAGTTTCCTACGAGCAGTACTTC
TRBJ2-1 | TRBD2 | TRBV6-5 | . | CASSYSSGTSGKDEQFF | TGTGCCAGCAGTTACTCCTCGGGGACTAGCGGGAAGGATGAGCAGTTCTTC
TRBJ2-7 | . | TRBV28 | many | CASSFSGRTSYEQYF | TGTGCCAGCAGTTTCTCGGGACGGACCTCCTACGAGCAGTACTTC
TRBJ2-2 | . | TRBV7-9 | . | CASSSPIPGTANTGELFF | TGTGCCAGCAGCTCTCCTATCCCCGGGACCGCGAACACCGGGGAGCTGTTTTTT
TRBJ2-7 | TRBD2 | TRBV11-3 | many | CASSLYWLAGDPYEQYF | TGTGCCAGCAGCTTATACTGGTTAGCGGGAGACCCCTACGAGCAGTACTTC
TRBJ2-2 | TRBD1 | TRBV29-1 | . | CSVEDRTGGTGELFF | TGCAGCGTTGAAGATCGGACAGGGGGCACCGGGGAGCTGTTTTTT
TRBJ2-2 | . | TRBV5-1 | many | CASKQQGAGELFF | TGCGCCAGCAAGCAACAGGGTGCCGGGGAGCTGTTTTTT
TRBJ2-7 | . | TRBV28 | few | CASTASSYEQYF | TGTGCCAGCACGGCAAGCTCCTACGAGCAGTACTTC
TRBJ2-3 | TRBD2 | TRBV5-1 | many | CASSRPSGPSTDTQYF | TGCGCCAGCAGCCGGCCTAGCGGGCCTAGCACAGATACGCAGTATTTT
TRBJ2-2 | . | TRBV19 | few | CASSKFGELFF | TGTGCCAGTAGTAAATTCGGGGAGCTGTTTTTT
TRBJ1-5 | . | TRBV20-1 | few | CSAREGAGSNQPQHF | TGCAGTGCTAGAGAAGGGGCAGGAAGCAATCAGCCCCAGCATTTT
TRBJ2-1 | . | TRBV7-2 | few | CASSLSRGGTNEQFF | TGTGCCAGCAGCTTGTCTCGCGGCGGTACGAATGAGCAGTTCTTC
TRBJ2-1 | . | TRBV12-5 | . | CASDLGGSYNEQFF | TGTGCTAGTGATTTAGGGGGGTCCTACAATGAGCAGTTCTTC
TRBJ2-5 | . | TRBV6-5 | many | CASSYRETQYF | TGTGCCAGCAGTTACAGGGAGACCCAGTACTTC
TRBJ2-5 | . | TRBV5-4 | few | CASSRLGNQDDQYF | TGTGCCAGCAGTCGTCTCGGGAACCAAGATGACCAGTACTTC
TRBJ1-5 | . | TRBV6-2/TRBV6-3 | few | CASSGDDRVGNQPQHF | TGTGCCAGCAGTGGAGACGACAGAGTCGGGAATCAGCCCCAGCATTTT
TRBJ2-2 | . | TRBV28 | few | CASSPSAANTGELFF | TGTGCCAGCAGCCCTAGCGCAGCGAACACCGGGGAGCTGTTTTTT
TRBJ1-4 | . | TRBV2 | many | CASSDGGTNEKLFF | TGTGCCAGCAGTGACGGGGGGACTAATGAAAAACTGTTTTTT
TRBJ2-1 | TRBD2 | TRBV2 | many | CASNPLGLARGNEQFF | TGTGCCAGCAACCCCCTGGGACTAGCGAGAGGGAATGAGCAGTTCTTC
TRBJ1-1 | TRBD1 | TRBV27 | many | CASSLYRGRNTEAFF | TGTGCCAGCAGTTTATACAGGGGGCGAAACACTGAAGCTTTCTTT
TRBJ1-5 | . | TRBV19 | few | CASSIGGGYQPQHF | TGTGCCAGTAGTATAGGGGGGGGATATCAGCCCCAGCATTTT
TRBJ2-7 | . | TRBV6-2/TRBV6-3 | many | CASSYRSGHTGSEQYF | TGTGCCAGCAGTTACCGAAGCGGGCACACGGGTAGCGAGCAGTACTTC
TRBJ2-7 | . | TRBV11-2 | many | CASSLALDFPYEQYF | TGTGCCAGCAGCTTAGCCCTCGACTTTCCCTACGAGCAGTACTTC
TRBJ1-5 | . | TRBV6-1 | many | CASSEAPPEGNQPQHF | TGTGCCAGCAGTGAAGCGCCCCCTGAGGGCAATCAGCCCCAGCATTTT